This T cell receptor beta chain derives from a study of cytotoxic CD8 clonotypes in ibrutinib-treated CLL. Background on the study: Included were 11 to 12 relapsed/refractory and about 14 treatment-naive patients, of whom roughly 17 were IGHV unmutated.

Study-wide findings and caveats: At baseline, clonality was higher than in age-matched healthy donors and correlated with CD8+ counts.

Researchers set a sequencing depth target of 1 in 200,000 to 1 in 1 million T cells. Sequencing used immunoSEQ multiplex PCR; TCRdb keeps in-frame clones, though not all of them. The repertoire holds about 150,000 clones, with 76% as singletons. A note on this clone: Its antigen remains unknown.

Library input was about 1.8 micrograms of DNA from cryopreserved PBMCs. The CDR3 contains 14 residues. From germline, CDR1 is LNHDA and CDR2 SQIVND (reference sequence). V shed 5 bases and J shed 3 bases, with 14 bases lying between them. The material sequenced was PBMCs, taken after 24 months of ibrutinib treatment. The chain joins TRBV19 to TRBJ2-7, with TRBD2 as a possible D gene (5 bases). This receptor was identified in a human donor with chronic lymphocytic leukemia. The CDR3 nucleotides are TGTGCCAGTAGTGCCGCCACCCGGGGCTACGAGCAGTACTTC. Amino acids: CASSAATRGYEQYF.